Listed below are T cell receptor beta chains from one sample, sequenced in a study of tumor-infiltrating lymphocytes in primary liver carcinoma. TCRdb ran MiXCR on the multiplex PCR reads and lists one entry per CDR3 protein. The sample has about 200,000 distinct CDR3 sequences; less than 75% are singletons. The sequencing input was peripheral blood. The receptors here all came from a woman in her sixties or seventies with primary liver carcinoma and hepatitis B virus infection. Both conserved end residues are part of each CDR3. The D gene is left open where the match is weak. Some rows mark clone size as missing; the rest say once, few, many or name a class of expanded clone.

>TRBJ2-5|-|TRBV11-2|-
TGTGCCAGCAGCTTAATTACATTTCAAGAGACCCAACACTTC
CASSLITFQETQHF
>TRBJ2-7|TRBD2|TRBV11-2|-
TGTGCCAGCTCGGGACTAGCGACCTACGAGTACCACTTC
CASSGLATYEYHF
>TRBJ2-3|TRBD2|TRBV6-4|-
TGTGCCAGCAGTGATTCGACTAGCGGGAACACAGATACGCAGTATTTT
CASSDSTSGNTDTQYF
>TRBJ2-2|-|TRBV5-1|-
TGCGCCAGCAGCTTGCTGGGCAGGATCCGCACCGGGGAGCTGTTTTTT
CASSLLGRIRTGELFF
>TRBJ2-7|TRBD2|TRBV28|once
TGTGCCAGTACTAGCGGGAGGTCGTACGAGCAGTACTTT
CASTSGRSYEQYF
>TRBJ2-3|-|TRBV28|few
TGTGCCAGCAGTTTCGGACCCACGGGATCTAGCACAGATACGCAGTATTTT
CASSFGPTGSSTDTQYF
>TRBJ2-5|TRBD2|TRBV6-5|many
TGTGCCAGCAGTTACTCGCCCGAGAGCGGGAGGGCTCCTCTCTACCAAGAGACCCAGTACTTC
CASSYSPESGRAPLYQETQYF
>TRBJ1-5|-|TRBV28|few
TGTGCCAGCAGTGAACCGAAACCGGGGGGCAATCAGCCTCAGCATTTT
CASSEPKPGGNQPQHF
>TRBJ2-1|TRBD2|TRBV14|-
TGTGCCAGCGGCCAGGGACTAGCGGTATTGTCTGAGCAGTTCTTC
CASGQGLAVLSEQFF
>TRBJ2-3|-|TRBV11-2|-
TGTGCTAGCAGCTCAGATGGAAGAATGGCAGATACGCAGTATTTT
CASSSDGRMADTQYF
>TRBJ1-3|-|TRBV12-3/TRBV12-4|-
TGTGCCAGCAGTCTCCGACAAGGCGGAAACACCATATATTTT
CASSLRQGGNTIYF
>TRBJ2-1|-|TRBV21-1|few
TGTGCCAGCAGCAAGATTTACGATGAGCAGTTCTTC
CASSKIYDEQFF
>TRBJ2-1|-|TRBV7-9|once
TGTGCCAGCAGCCCAAGGGACCGCAGCTCCCACAATGAGCAGTTCTTC
CASSPRDRSSHNEQFF
>TRBJ1-1|TRBD1|TRBV13|-
TGTGCCAGCAGCCGACAGGGGCTGAACACTGAAGATTTCTTT
CASSRQGLNTEDFF